The clone carrying this TCR beta chain was observed a single time. Included as multiple sclerosis controls were treatment-naive patients who had stable or active relapsing-remitting disease. CDR3 length equals 15 residues. Germline V lookup: CDR1 KGHDR, CDR2 SFDVKD. V gave up 3 bases and J gave up 15 bases; unmatched junction bases: 15. This entry belongs to a study of CD8 T cells in Susac syndrome. Random hexamers were used to reverse transcribe the RNA input (about 0.5 to 1 ug). Amplification of TCR beta CDR3 spanned 54 Vbeta and 13 Jbeta via immunoSEQ multiplex PCR. TCRdb fed the immunoSEQ multiplex PCR reads into MiXCR, producing one record per CDR3 protein. The sample yields some 200,000 distinct CDR3 sequences, nearly 97% seen once.

The V and J genes are TRBV24-1 and TRBJ2-1; the match to TRBD2 covers 8 bases. The source material was CD4+ T cells from PBMCs. The sequence was obtained from a human donor with multiple sclerosis. CDR3 amino acids: CATSDASSSGTRWFF. CDR3 bases: TGTGCCACCAGTGATGCCTCCTCCTCCGGGACTAGGTGGTTCTTC.